These 25 T cell receptor beta chains were sequenced from one sample in a study of cytomegalovirus exposure and HLA in healthy donors. PCR employed 60 Vbeta and 13 Jbeta primers. Only in-frame clones appear in the TCRdb table, and some are missing; sequencing was by immunoSEQ multiplex PCR. This table has 180,000 or so clones, 78% appearing once. Source material: PBMCs. The receptors here all came from a female donor in good health and CMV-seronegative.

The chain combines TRBV6-6 with TRBJ1-4, with a weak D call TRBD1 (5 bases). V was trimmed by 5 bases and J by 5 bases, leaving 15 bases between them. CDR3 size: 15 residues. The germline CDR1 and CDR2 sequences are MNHNY and SVGAGI (reference sequence). The CDR3 loop reads CASSPTTASNEKLFF. In DNA form, the CDR3 reads TGTGCCAGCAGTCCAACGACAGCCTCAAATGAAAAACTGTTTTTT.

This clone was seen only a few times. The chain joins TRBV6-6 to TRBJ2-4; TRBD1 might be the D (7 bases). The CDR3 consists of 15 residues. V lost 0 bases and J lost 7, with 13 bases in between. Germline lookup yields CDR1 MNHNY and CDR2 SVGAGI (reference sequence). CDR3 residues: CASSYSLAGGNIQYF. The CDR3 nucleotides are TGTGCCAGCAGTTACTCTCTGGCAGGGGGGAACATTCAGTACTTC.

V usage is TRBV6-1 and J usage is TRBJ2-1, with 7 bases that match TRBD1. The CDR3 runs to 14 residues. J gave up 5 bases and V 7 bases, and 8 bases lay outside the gene matches. From germline, CDR1 is MNHNS and CDR2 SASEGT. CDR3 protein: CASIQGVWNNEQFF. The CDR3 DNA is TGTGCCAGCATCCAGGGGGTATGGAACAATGAGCAGTTCTTC.

This sequence joins TRBV7-2 and TRBJ2-1, with TRBD2 identical over 11 bases. Germline V gene sequence: CDR1 SGHTA, CDR2 FQGNSA. Trimming at V came to 1 base and at J to 8 bases, leaving 7 bases not matched to a gene. The CDR3 totals 16 residues. The DNA of the CDR3 is TGTGCCAGCAGCTTAGGGACTAGCGGGCCTTCGGATGAGCAGTTCTTC. Protein product: CASSLGTSGPSDEQFF.

The V gene is TRBV2, the J gene TRBJ2-5; 7 nucleotides align to TRBD1. The J call may be in error: the DNA end matches TRBJ2-7 better. Germline assignment: CDR1 SNHLY and CDR2 FYNNEI. This CDR3 is built from 12 residues. The CDR3 sequence is CASRGQSYEQYF. The CDR3 DNA follows: TGTGCCAGCAGGGGACAGTCCTACGAGCAGTACTTC.

The rearrangement uses TRBV27 and TRBJ2-5; TRBD1 aligns across 7 bases. The germline V gene encodes CDR1 MNHEY and CDR2 SMNVEV (reference sequence). The CDR3 runs to 15 residues. The J segment lost 0 bases and the V segment lost 4 bases, leaving 5 bases of the junction unmatched. The CDR3 bases are TGTGCCAGCAGTTATCTACAGGGGTACCAAGAGACCCAGTACTTC. Protein product: CASSYLQGYQETQYF.

The rearrangement links TRBV5-6 to TRBJ2-7; a weak D match, TRBD1 (7 bases). Germline V gene lookup returns CDR1 SGHDT and CDR2 YYEEEE. V was clipped by 0 bases and J by 0 bases, with 19 bases between them. The CDR3 has 18 residues. The CDR3 DNA reads as TGTGCCAGCAGCTTGGTTGGCAGGGGGGTCGACCGCTCCTACGAGCAGTACTTC. Protein: CASSLVGRGVDRSYEQYF.

J is TRBJ2-1 and V is TRBV5-1; D gene uncertain. Germline V gives CDR1 SGHRS, CDR2 YFSETQ. The CDR3 runs to 14 residues. V lost 1 base to trimming and J lost 2 bases, with 7 bases between them. The CDR3 loop reads CASSLTSAYNEQFF. CDR3 DNA sequence: TGCGCCAGCAGCTTGACAAGCGCCTACAATGAGCAGTTCTTC. Using reference TRBV5-1 and TRBJ2-1 for the parts outside the CDR3, the full variable domain is KAGVTQTPRYLIKTRGQQVTLSCSPISGHRSVSWYQQTPGQGLQFLFEYFSETQRNKGNFPGRFSGRQFSNSRSEMNVSTLELGDSALYLCASSLTSAYNEQFFGPGTRLTVL.

The rearrangement joins TRBV6-1 to TRBJ2-5; TRBD1 is a possible D gene (5 bases). Trimming pared 4 bases from V and 1 base from J, leaving 7 bases between. CDR1 is MNHNS and CDR2 is SASEGT in the germline V gene. This CDR3 region has 13 residues. Here the CDR3 DNA reads TGTGCCAGCAGTGGACAGCCCCAAGAGACCCAGTACTTC. Amino acids: CASSGQPQETQYF.

V gene TRBV2 combines with J gene TRBJ2-1, with 8 bases identical to TRBD2. CDR1 is SNHLY and CDR2 is FYNNEI in the germline V gene. CDR3 length equals 12 residues. Trimming cost V 6 bases and J 8 bases; bases outside gene matches: 3. CDR3 sequence (DNA): TGTGCCAGCAGGCTTAGCGGGGATGAGCAGTTCTTC. This codes for CASRLSGDEQFF.

The V call is TRBV7-8, the J call TRBJ2-7, with TRBD2 identical over 9 bases. V trimming: 0 bases; J trimming: 3 bases; junction bases outside the gene matches: 9. The CDR3 contains 17 residues. The germline V gene encodes CDR1 SGHVS and CDR2 FQNEAQ. The CDR3 nucleotides are TGTGCCAGCAGCTTAGCCAGACTAGCGGTTCTTAACTACGAGCAGTACTTC. It is translated as CASSLARLAVLNYEQYF.

The chain employs TRBV30 and TRBJ1-6; D unclear. Looked up from germline, CDR1 is GTSNPN and CDR2 is SVGIG (reference sequence). CDR3 size: 15 residues. V was pared by 2 bases and J by 7 bases, with 15 bases between. This CDR3 is CAWSYGPARNSPLHF. For the CDR3, the DNA is TGTGCCTGGAGTTATGGTCCAGCTAGGAATTCACCCCTCCACTTT.

The J gene is TRBJ2-1, the V gene TRBV19, with 11 bases identical to TRBD2. This CDR3 contains 15 residues. Looked up from germline, CDR1 is LNHDA and CDR2 is SQIVND (reference sequence). Trimming took 6 bases from V and 6 from J; bases not matched to a gene: 7. Here the CDR3 DNA reads TGTGCCAGTAGCATAACTAGCGGGGGTGTCAATGAGCAGTTCTTC. Protein product: CASSITSGGVNEQFF.

For the CDR3, the DNA is TGTGCCAGTAGTATTGGAGCGGGAGGTTACTACGAGCAGTACTTC. It yields the protein CASSIGAGGYYEQYF. V usage is TRBV19 and J usage is TRBJ2-7, with 9 bases that match TRBD2. V gave up 3 bases and J gave up 3 bases; unmatched junction bases: 6. Per the germline V gene, CDR1 is LNHDA and CDR2 is SQIVND (reference sequence). This CDR3 contains 15 residues.

This clone was observed a handful of times. The gene calls are TRBV7-2 and TRBJ1-1, with D uncertain. Per the germline V gene, CDR1 is SGHTA and CDR2 is FQGNSA. V lost 3 bases and J 0 bases, leaving 8 bases between the germline ends. The CDR3 consists of 14 residues. The CDR3 here is CASSFQVMNTEAFF. The CDR3 nucleotides are TGTGCCAGCAGCTTCCAGGTAATGAACACTGAAGCTTTCTTT.

This rearrangement joins TRBV7-6 to TRBJ2-2; 8 positions agree with TRBD1. Looked up from germline, CDR1 is SGHVS and CDR2 is FNYEAQ. V gave up 5 bases and J gave up 3 bases; unmatched junction bases: 17. CDR3 length: 19 amino acids. The DNA for the CDR3 is TGTGCCAGCAGCCTCCTATCGATGCGGCAGGGGGCGCACACCGGGGAGCTGTTTTTT. Protein: CASSLLSMRQGAHTGELFF.

In its sample, this clone was seen once. The chain uses TRBV11-2 and TRBJ2-2, with 16 bases that match TRBD2. J lost 3 bases, V lost 4 bases, and 5 bases had no gene match. The CDR3 is 18 amino acids. Looked up from germline, CDR1 is SGHAT and CDR2 is FQNNGV. CDR3 coding DNA: TGTGCCAGCAGCTCCGGGACTAGCGGGAGGGTGCACACCGGGGAGCTGTTTTTT. Its protein product is CASSSGTSGRVHTGELFF.

This chain connects TRBV28 to TRBJ1-5, with D tentatively TRBD1 (6 bases). Germline CDR1 MDHEN, CDR2 SYDVKM. The CDR3 covers 15 residues. Trimming shortened V by 1 base and J by 11 bases, and 18 bases separated the two germline ends. CDR3 nucleotides: TGTGCCAGCAGTTTATACTCCCACAGGGTAAGGACCCAGCATTTT. Translation gives CASSLYSHRVRTQHF.

V and J are TRBV6-6 and TRBJ1-6; tentative D call: TRBD1 (6 bases). The V end was cut by 6 bases, the J end by 8 bases, with 11 bases between. The CDR3 is 13 residues long. Germline CDR1 and CDR2: MNHNY and SVGAGI (reference sequence). CDR3 residues: CASRTKGDSPLHF. CDR3 DNA sequence: TGTGCCAGCAGGACTAAGGGGGATTCACCCCTCCACTTT.

The chain recombines TRBV7-2 with TRBJ2-7; the D gene is possibly TRBD1 (6 bases). This CDR3 region has 14 residues. From germline, CDR1 is SGHTA and CDR2 FQGNSA. V gave up 6 bases and J gave up 1 base, with 13 bases separating them. For the CDR3, the DNA is TGTGCCAGCAGGTTTCTCAGGGGATCCTACGAGCAGTACTTC. Protein product: CASRFLRGSYEQYF.

This chain joins TRBV30 and TRBJ1-1; possible D gene TRBD1, 6 bases. This CDR3 contains 13 residues. The V gene lost 3 bases and the J gene lost 4 bases, with 12 bases spanning the gap. Germline V CDR1 and CDR2: GTSNPN, SVGIG (reference sequence). CDR3 region: CAWRGTGLTEAFF. The CDR3, as DNA: TGTGCCTGGAGGGGAACAGGGCTCACTGAAGCTTTCTTT.

Worth noting for this clone: A junction end diverges from the germline sequence, so it may reflect a read error. The chain joins TRBV7-7 to TRBJ2-5; unclear D gene. CDR3 size: 13 residues. Germline CDR1 reads SSHAT; CDR2 reads FNYEAQ (reference sequence). The CDR3 spells CASSRLTQETQYF. In nucleotides, the CDR3 is TGTGCTAGCAGCCGACTCACCCAAGAGACCCAGTACTTC.

V and J are TRBV30 and TRBJ1-5; 7 bases are a match to TRBD1. Germline V gene sequence: CDR1 GTSNPN, CDR2 SVGIG (reference sequence). This CDR3 region has 14 residues. Trimming at V came to 4 bases and at J to 7 bases, leaving 10 bases not matched to a gene. The CDR3 protein is CAWTASQGRQPQHF. CDR3 DNA sequence: TGTGCCTGGACAGCCTCACAGGGGAGACAGCCCCAGCATTTT.

The chain employs TRBV15 and TRBJ2-3; TRBD2 agrees at 7 bases. Germline CDR1 and CDR2: LNHNV and YYDKDF (reference sequence). The V gene end was trimmed by 0 bases and the J gene end by 0 bases; junction bases not matched to a gene: 9. The CDR3 is 18 residues long. The CDR3 spells CATSRDKGTGGSTDTQYF. DNA of the CDR3: TGTGCCACCAGCAGAGATAAAGGAACGGGAGGTAGCACAGATACGCAGTATTTT.

The V call is TRBV4-1, the J call TRBJ1-6, with TRBD1 matching over 7 bases. Germline trimming cut 8 bases from V and 5 bases from J; bases unmatched to any gene: 9. Germline loops: CDR1 MGHRA, CDR2 YSYEKL. CDR3 length: 15 amino acids. The CDR3 is CASARGTADNSPLHF. CDR3 sequence (DNA): TGCGCCAGCGCCCGGGGGACAGCTGATAATTCACCCCTCCACTTT.